The 5 T cell receptor beta chains in this list originate from one sample, sequenced in a study of blood T cells in healthy people across ages. For the second PCR, which ran for about 6 to 12 cycles, a sample-barcoded 5' primer and a J-beta primer mix were used. TCRdb re-called the 5' RACE reads through MiXCR, storing one row per CDR3 protein. The sample consists of hundreds of thousands of distinct CDR3 sequences, 35% to 50% of them appearing once. The sample consisted of blood. These receptors all come from a man older than 75 in good health.

The genes are TRBV5-1 and TRBJ2-3; 11 nucleotides line up with TRBD2. Germline trimming cut 4 bases from V and 5 bases from J; bases unmatched to any gene: 6. This CDR3 contains 15 residues. Germline V gene data show CDR1 as SGHRS and CDR2 as YFSETQ. The CDR3 spells CASSLTSGRGDTQYF. In nucleotides, the CDR3 is TGCGCCAGCAGCCTTACTAGCGGGAGAGGAGATACGCAGTATTTT. Full variable domain (outside the CDR3, taken from reference TRBV5-1 and TRBJ2-3): KAGVTQTPRYLIKTRGQQVTLSCSPISGHRSVSWYQQTPGQGLQFLFEYFSETQRNKGNFPGRFSGRQFSNSRSEMNVSTLELGDSALYLCASSLTSGRGDTQYFGPGTRLTVL.

The chain carries TRBV7-9 and TRBJ2-7; 9 positions match TRBD1. The CDR3 length is 16 residues. The germline V gene has CDR1 SEHNR and CDR2 FQNEAQ (reference sequence). With 3 bases clipped from V and 9 bases from J, the junction kept 15 bases outside the gene matches. CDR3 sequence (DNA): TGTGCCAGCAGCTTCGATCCGGGACAGGGTAGTCACGGGCAGTACTTC. Protein: CASSFDPGQGSHGQYF. The variable domain in full, with the rest retrieved from reference TRBV7-9 and TRBJ2-7, is DTGVSQNPRHKITKRGQNVTFRCDPISEHNRLYWYRQTLGQGPEFLTYFQNEAQLEKSRLLSDRFSAERPKGSFSTLEIQRTEQGDSAMYLCASSFDPGQGSHGQYFGPGTRLTVT.

This clonotype came up a few times. This rearrangement joins TRBV20-1 to TRBJ2-1, with 12 bases that match TRBD1. Germline CDR1 is DFQATT and CDR2 is SNEGSKA (reference sequence). This CDR3 spans 15 amino acids. J was trimmed by 7 bases and V by 5 bases; bases with no gene match: 9. CDR3 in DNA: TGCAGTGCTGCCAAGCCGGGACAGGGGGCGAATGAGCAGTTCTTC. As protein: CSAAKPGQGANEQFF.

V usage is TRBV20-1 and J usage is TRBJ1-1, with D possibly matching TRBD1 (5 bases). This CDR3 comprises 14 residues. From germline, CDR1 is DFQATT and CDR2 SNEGSKA (reference sequence). V lost 3 bases and J lost 5, with 16 bases in between. DNA of the CDR3: TGCAGTGCTAGGCACAAGGGGTACGGAACTGAAGCTTTCTTT. Translation: CSARHKGYGTEAFF.

The chain recombines TRBV12-5 with TRBJ1-1, with D perhaps TRBD1 (5 bases). Trimming shortened V by 7 bases and J by 1 base, and 19 bases separated the two germline ends. There are 16 residues in the CDR3. The germline CDR1 and CDR2 sequences are LGHNT and FRNRAP. The CDR3 reads CASANQLGQGNTEAFF. CDR3 nucleotide sequence: TGTGCTAGTGCTAATCAACTAGGGCAGGGGAACACTGAAGCTTTCTTT. The entire variable domain, with the rest obtained from reference TRBV12-5 and TRBJ1-1, is as follows: DARVTQTPRHKVTEMGQEVTMRCQPILGHNTVFWYRQTMMQGLELLAYFRNRAPLDDSGMPKDRFSAEMPDATLATLKIQPSEPRDSAVYFCASANQLGQGNTEAFFGQGTRLTVV.